This paragraph covers one T cell receptor (beta chain) sequence. The sample is drawn from a study of human T cells and chemical hapten exposure. TCRdb re-derived calls from the RACE reads in MiXCR, one entry per CDR3 protein. The sample lists about 92,000 distinct CDR3 sequences, roughly 11% occurring once. As for time point: patch test 3, about 24 weeks after DPC sensitization. Treatment noted: therapeutic diphenylcyclopropenone sensitization with weekly scalp DPC. The TCR comes from a young woman with alopecia areata. Some clones in this sample may be carry-over from other donors' samples. The material sequenced was whole blood, taken in connection with sensitization to the hapten diphenylcyclopropenone (DPC).

CDR3 in amino acids: CASRTTGEGVYGYTF. The DNA for the CDR3 is TGTGCCAGCAGGACCACCGGTGAGGGCGTCTATGGCTACACCTTC. The chain recombines TRBV6-2 or TRBV6-3 with TRBJ1-2, with unresolved D. Trimming left V 6 bases short and J 4 bases short, with 18 bases between. The V gene's germline CDR1 is MNHEY and CDR2 SVGEGT. The CDR3 has 15 amino acids.